The entry below gives a single TCR beta chain sequence along with its context. This entry is derived from a study of shared clonotypes between healthy human individuals. Only in-frame clones appear in the TCRdb table, and some are missing; sequencing was by immunoSEQ multiplex PCR. The table records some 980,000 clones, 76% of them present only once. V was clipped by 5 bases and J by 4 bases, with 14 bases between them. The CDR3 is 14 amino acids. Germline V gene data show CDR1 as SQVTM and CDR2 as ANQGSEA. The sample comprised memory CD4+ T cells sorted from blood. Subset: CD45RA-negative fraction. The TCR sequence derives from a man younger than 35 in good health. The chain links TRBV29-1 to TRBJ2-2; either TRBD1 or TRBD2 may supply D (5 bases each). CDR3 nucleotide sequence: TGCAGCGTTTCCCCGACTGGGGGCACCGGGGAGCTGTTTTTT. This gives the protein CSVSPTGGTGELFF.